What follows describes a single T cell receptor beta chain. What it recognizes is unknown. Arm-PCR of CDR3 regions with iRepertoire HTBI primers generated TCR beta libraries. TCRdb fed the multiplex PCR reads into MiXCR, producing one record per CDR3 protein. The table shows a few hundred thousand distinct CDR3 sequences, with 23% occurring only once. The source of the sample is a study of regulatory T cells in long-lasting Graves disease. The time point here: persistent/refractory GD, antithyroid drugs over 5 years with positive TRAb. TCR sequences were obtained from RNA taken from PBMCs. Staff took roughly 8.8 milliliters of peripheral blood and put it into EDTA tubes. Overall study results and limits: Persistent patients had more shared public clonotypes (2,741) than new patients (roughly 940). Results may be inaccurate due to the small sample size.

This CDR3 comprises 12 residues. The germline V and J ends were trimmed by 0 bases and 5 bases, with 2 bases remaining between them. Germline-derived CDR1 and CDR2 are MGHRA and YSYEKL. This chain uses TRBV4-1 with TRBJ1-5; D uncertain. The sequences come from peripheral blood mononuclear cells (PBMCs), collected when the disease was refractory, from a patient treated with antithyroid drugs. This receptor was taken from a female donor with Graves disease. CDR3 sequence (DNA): TGCGCCAGCAGCCAAGACGATCAGCCCCAGCATTTT. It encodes CASSQDDQPQHF.